Listed below are T cell receptor beta chains from one sample, sequenced in a study of beta chain features in type 1 diabetes. Sequencing used immunoSEQ multiplex PCR; TCRdb keeps in-frame clones, though not all of them. The sample lists hundreds of thousands of clones, 9.5% to 13% occurring once. The material sequenced was naive CD4+ T cells from blood. Every receptor here comes from a man younger than 40 with type 1 diabetes. CDR3s include the opening cysteine and the closing phenylalanine or tryptophan. The order of the fields is CDR3 DNA, CDR3 protein, V gene, D gene, clone size, J gene. The D gene is left open where the match is weak. Not every row has a clone size; where given, it reads once, few, many or a size class.

CDR3nt: TGTGCCAGCAGTGCTCAGGGGGCGCAAAGCTACGAGCAGTACTTC
CDR3aa: CASSAQGAQSYEQYF
v_gene: TRBV27
d_gene: TRBD1
abundance: few
j_gene: TRBJ2-7

CDR3nt: TGCGCCAGCAGCAAGCTAGACAGCAACACCGGGGAGCTGTTTTTT
CDR3aa: CASSKLDSNTGELFF
v_gene: TRBV5-1
d_gene: .
abundance: few
j_gene: TRBJ2-2

CDR3nt: TGTGCCAGCAGTGACAGGGGGAATTCACCCCTCCACTTT
CDR3aa: CASSDRGNSPLHF
v_gene: TRBV28
d_gene: TRBD1
abundance: few
j_gene: TRBJ1-6

CDR3nt: TGTGCCAGCAGTACCGACACGGGGATAGGGACCCAGTACTTC
CDR3aa: CASSTDTGIGTQYF
v_gene: TRBV6-6
d_gene: .
abundance: .
j_gene: TRBJ2-5

CDR3nt: TGTGCCAGCAGCATACAGGGGACAGATACGCAGTATTTT
CDR3aa: CASSIQGTDTQYF
v_gene: TRBV11-2
d_gene: TRBD1
abundance: .
j_gene: TRBJ2-3

CDR3nt: TGCGCCAGCAGCCAGGGATTGACAGGGTCGAGGGGAAACACCATATATTTT
CDR3aa: CASSQGLTGSRGNTIYF
v_gene: TRBV4-1
d_gene: TRBD1
abundance: .
j_gene: TRBJ1-3

CDR3nt: TGTGCCAGCAGCAGGGGAAGCTCCTACAATGAGCAGTTCTTC
CDR3aa: CASSRGSSYNEQFF
v_gene: TRBV5-6
d_gene: .
abundance: .
j_gene: TRBJ2-1

CDR3nt: TGCGCCAGCAGACCGACAGAAGGTAATGAGCAGTTCTTC
CDR3aa: CASRPTEGNEQFF
v_gene: TRBV5-1
d_gene: .
abundance: few
j_gene: TRBJ2-1

CDR3nt: TGTGCCAGCAGCCGTCAAATAGGGGGGACAGCCTACGAGCAGTACTTC
CDR3aa: CASSRQIGGTAYEQYF
v_gene: TRBV4-2
d_gene: .
abundance: .
j_gene: TRBJ2-7

CDR3nt: TGCGCCAGCAGCCTCAGCGGGGGGTTTGGGTACGAGCAGTACTTC
CDR3aa: CASSLSGGFGYEQYF
v_gene: TRBV4-1
d_gene: TRBD2
abundance: .
j_gene: TRBJ2-7

CDR3nt: TGCGCCAGCAGCTTGGCCGACCCGGGTTTCGATGAGCAGTTCTTC
CDR3aa: CASSLADPGFDEQFF
v_gene: TRBV5-1
d_gene: .
abundance: .
j_gene: TRBJ2-1

CDR3nt: TGTGCCAGCAGCCCCAGGGTCGACACTGAAGCTTTCTTT
CDR3aa: CASSPRVDTEAFF
v_gene: TRBV7-3
d_gene: .
abundance: .
j_gene: TRBJ1-1

CDR3nt: TGTGCCAGCAGCGTAGGAGGGACAGGGGGCTACGAGCAGTACTTC
CDR3aa: CASSVGGTGGYEQYF
v_gene: TRBV9
d_gene: TRBD1
abundance: few
j_gene: TRBJ2-7

CDR3nt: TGTGCCAGCAAGATGCGGACCCTGCAGGGGACCAAAAACATTCAGTACTTC
CDR3aa: CASKMRTLQGTKNIQYF
v_gene: TRBV2
d_gene: .
abundance: .
j_gene: TRBJ2-4

CDR3nt: TGTGCCAGCTCATCGGGACAGGGGACGGCCGGGGAGCTGTTTTTT
CDR3aa: CASSSGQGTAGELFF
v_gene: TRBV18
d_gene: TRBD1
abundance: .
j_gene: TRBJ2-2

CDR3nt: TGTGCCAGCAGCTCTCTTATGGGGGACAGGGTCACCTACAATGAGCAGTTCTTC
CDR3aa: CASSSLMGDRVTYNEQFF
v_gene: TRBV7-6
d_gene: TRBD1
abundance: .
j_gene: TRBJ2-1

CDR3nt: TGTGCCAGCAGCTCCCCGTTCCGCCGGTCGGATGAGCAGTTCTTC
CDR3aa: CASSSPFRRSDEQFF
v_gene: TRBV7-2
d_gene: .
abundance: few
j_gene: TRBJ2-1

CDR3nt: TGTGCCAGCAGCACGCGCGGGCAGGGGGGTTTTGGGGAGCTGTTTTTT
CDR3aa: CASSTRGQGGFGELFF
v_gene: TRBV11-1
d_gene: .
abundance: .
j_gene: TRBJ2-2

CDR3nt: TGTGCCAGCAGCTCGACTAGCGGGCAGGGGGAGCAGTTCTTC
CDR3aa: CASSSTSGQGEQFF
v_gene: TRBV7-3
d_gene: TRBD2
abundance: .
j_gene: TRBJ2-1

CDR3nt: TGTGCTAGTGGTTGGGTGGGCGAAAAACTGTTTTTT
CDR3aa: CASGWVGEKLFF
v_gene: TRBV12-5
d_gene: .
abundance: .
j_gene: TRBJ1-4

CDR3nt: TGCGCCAGCAGCCTTTCTGGACAGGGGGCCGGGGAGCTGTTTTTT
CDR3aa: CASSLSGQGAGELFF
v_gene: TRBV4-1
d_gene: TRBD1
abundance: few
j_gene: TRBJ2-2

CDR3nt: TGTGCCAGCAGCGAGACCTACGAGCAGTACTTC
CDR3aa: CASSETYEQYF
v_gene: TRBV7-9
d_gene: .
abundance: few
j_gene: TRBJ2-7

CDR3nt: TGCGCCAGCAGCTTAGCGGGGGGCCGGAGCTCCTACAATGAGCAGTTCTTC
CDR3aa: CASSLAGGRSSYNEQFF
v_gene: TRBV5-1
d_gene: TRBD2
abundance: .
j_gene: TRBJ2-1

CDR3nt: TGCGCCAGCAGCTTTCGGACGGACTCTCGCGTCCTGACTTTC
CDR3aa: CASSFRTDSRVLTF
v_gene: TRBV5-1
d_gene: .
abundance: .
j_gene: TRBJ2-6

CDR3nt: TGTGCCACCAACCCGACAGATGGCTACACCTTC
CDR3aa: CATNPTDGYTF
v_gene: TRBV15
d_gene: .
abundance: .
j_gene: TRBJ1-2

CDR3nt: TGCGCCAGCAGCCTAGACAGGGTGAGAAAACCCCAGCATTTT
CDR3aa: CASSLDRVRKPQHF
v_gene: TRBV5-4
d_gene: TRBD1
abundance: few
j_gene: TRBJ1-5

CDR3nt: TGTGCCAGCAGGGGCGTCACTGGGACTAGCGGGAGATACAATGAGCAGTTCTTC
CDR3aa: CASRGVTGTSGRYNEQFF
v_gene: TRBV2
d_gene: TRBD2
abundance: .
j_gene: TRBJ2-1

CDR3nt: TGTGCCAGCGCCGACGGACAGGGCTACAATGAGCAGTTCTTC
CDR3aa: CASADGQGYNEQFF
v_gene: TRBV7-2
d_gene: TRBD1
abundance: .
j_gene: TRBJ2-1